This TCR beta chain was obtained from a study of blood T cell repertoires in COVID-19. Study overall: Sites across the United States, Italy and Spain contributed samples from acute and convalescent COVID-19. PBMCs, B-cell-depleted T cells, or T cells were the source of the cDNA or gDNA that made up the material.

V lost 4 bases and J lost 0; bases outside the gene matches: 5. CDR3 length: 16 amino acids. From germline, CDR1 is SEHNR and CDR2 FQNEAQ (reference sequence). As processed by the authors: Cell counts per sample came from amplifying reference gene primers. Using immunoSEQ multiplex PCR, the repertoire was profiled, and TCRdb retains in-frame clones only, with some absent. V and J calls and clone size are given by that table; D and trimming were obtained from the DNA. The profile shows around 130,000 clones, around 76% of them singletons. The chain uses TRBV7-9 and TRBJ1-3; TRBD1 aligns across 8 bases. This TCR was recovered from a human donor in a cohort sampled during active COVID-19. The sample taken for sequencing was peripheral blood. DNA of the CDR3: TGTGCCAGCAGCTCACAGGGGGAGAGCTCTGGAAACACCATATATTTT. Protein product: CASSSQGESSGNTIYF.